This T cell receptor (beta chain) was captured in a study of T cells after yellow fever vaccination. About the study: Preparation used SMART-Seq v4 Ultra Low Input for the low-cell-number fractions.

Germline V lookup: CDR1 LNHNV, CDR2 YYDKDF (reference sequence). The CDR3 totals 16 residues. Study conclusions and caveats: The booster response re-showed most primary clones: around 96% CD4, roughly 91% CD8.

TCRdb re-derived calls from the 5' RACE reads in MiXCR, one entry per CDR3 protein. The data hold hundreds of thousands of distinct CDR3 sequences, with 7.5% to 9.5% observed a single time. Regarding this clonotype: What it binds is not known. At one boundary the junction diverges from the germline segment, which might be a read error.

The input for sequencing was CD4+ T cells sorted from PBMCs, taken 5 days after the yellow fever booster vaccination. The receptor comes from a man between 18 and 35 years old who received the YFV17D yellow fever vaccine. J is TRBJ2-1 and V is TRBV15, with 9 positions matching TRBD2. CDR3 nucleotide sequence: TGTGCCACCAGTAGAGAAGGCGGGGGGGTGGTCGTTGAGCAGTTCTTC. It is translated as CATSREGGGVVVEQFF.